This T cell receptor (beta chain) was documented in a study of CD8+CD57+ T cells in acquired aplastic anemia. Study as a whole: Sorted CD4+ and CD8+ cells gave an average of roughly 3.2 ug of DNA.

On this clonotype itself: Its antigen is unidentified. This CDR3 fails to terminate in the conserved phenylalanine or tryptophan, so it likely reflects a read error. The DNA is omitted, as the CDR3 cannot be located on it reliably, and the CDR3 follows TCRdb's listing.

The template for TCR beta VDJ and CDR3 sequence profiling was genomic DNA. One entry per CDR3 protein, called by TCRdb with MiXCR from the reads. The sample shows about 260,000 distinct CDR3 sequences, around 82% of them seen only once. The CDR3 spans 13 amino acids, including both terminal residues. Germline CDR1 SEHNR, CDR2 FQNEAQ (reference sequence). General study points: Comparison of patients with controls identified around 30 shared CD8+ CDR3 sequences.

The authors sequenced patients whose flow cytometry had shown CD8+CD57+ cell expansion. The study sampled blood from patients who had received no therapy. V and J are TRBV7-9 and TRBJ2-1; the table's D call, TRBD2, has no DNA check behind it. Sequencing was done on a sample of sorted CD4+, CD8+, or CD8+CD57+ T cells (not recorded which) from PBMCs. The receptor was derived from a human donor with aplastic anemia. CDR3 protein: CASSFRRSGGSDE.